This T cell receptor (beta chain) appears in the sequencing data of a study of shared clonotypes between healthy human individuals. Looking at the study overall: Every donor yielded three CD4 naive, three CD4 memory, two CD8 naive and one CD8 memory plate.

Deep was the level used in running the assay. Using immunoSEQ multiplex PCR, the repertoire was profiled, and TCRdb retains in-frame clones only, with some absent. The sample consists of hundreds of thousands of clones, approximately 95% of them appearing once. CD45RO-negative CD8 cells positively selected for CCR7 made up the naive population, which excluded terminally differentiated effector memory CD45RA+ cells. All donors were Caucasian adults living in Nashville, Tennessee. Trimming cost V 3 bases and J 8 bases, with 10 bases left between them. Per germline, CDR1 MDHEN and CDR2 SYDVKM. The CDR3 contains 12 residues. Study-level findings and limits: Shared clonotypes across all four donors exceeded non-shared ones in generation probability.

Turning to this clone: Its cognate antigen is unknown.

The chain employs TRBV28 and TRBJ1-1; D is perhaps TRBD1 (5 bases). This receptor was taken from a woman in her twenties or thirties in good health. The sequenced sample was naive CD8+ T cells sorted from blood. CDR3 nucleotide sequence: TGTGCCAGCAGTTTTCCCAGGGCCGAAGCTTTCTTT. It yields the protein CASSFPRAEAFF.